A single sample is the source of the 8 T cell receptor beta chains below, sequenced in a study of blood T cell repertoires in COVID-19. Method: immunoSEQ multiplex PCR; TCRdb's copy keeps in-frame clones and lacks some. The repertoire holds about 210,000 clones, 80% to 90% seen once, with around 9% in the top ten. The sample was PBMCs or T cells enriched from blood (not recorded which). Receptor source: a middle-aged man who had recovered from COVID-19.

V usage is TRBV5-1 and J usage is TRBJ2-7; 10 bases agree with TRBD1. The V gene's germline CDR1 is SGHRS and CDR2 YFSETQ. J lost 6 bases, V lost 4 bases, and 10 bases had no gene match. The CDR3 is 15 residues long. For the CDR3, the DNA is TGCGCCAGCAGCAAGGGACAGGGGAAGGTAAGCGAGCAGTACTTC. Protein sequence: CASSKGQGKVSEQYF. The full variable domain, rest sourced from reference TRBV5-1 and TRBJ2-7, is KAGVTQTPRYLIKTRGQQVTLSCSPISGHRSVSWYQQTPGQGLQFLFEYFSETQRNKGNFPGRFSGRQFSNSRSEMNVSTLELGDSALYLCASSKGQGKVSEQYFGPGTRLTVT.

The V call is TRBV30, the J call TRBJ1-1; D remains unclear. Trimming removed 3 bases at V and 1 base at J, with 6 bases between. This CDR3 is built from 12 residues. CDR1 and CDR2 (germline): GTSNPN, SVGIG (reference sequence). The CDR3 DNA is TGTGCCTGGAGCGCACAGAACACTGAAGCTTTCTTT. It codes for CAWSAQNTEAFF.

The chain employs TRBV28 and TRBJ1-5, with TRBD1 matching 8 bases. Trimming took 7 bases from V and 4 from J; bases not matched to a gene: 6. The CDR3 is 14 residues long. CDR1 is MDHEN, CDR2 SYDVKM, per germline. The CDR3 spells CASTLGQVNQPQHF. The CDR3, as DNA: TGTGCCAGCACCCTGGGACAGGTAAATCAGCCCCAGCATTTT.

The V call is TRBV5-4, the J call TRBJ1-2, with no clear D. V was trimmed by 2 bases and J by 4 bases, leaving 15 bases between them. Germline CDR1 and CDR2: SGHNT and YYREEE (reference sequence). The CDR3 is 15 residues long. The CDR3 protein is CASSFGSEGIYGYTF. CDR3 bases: TGTGCCAGCAGCTTCGGATCTGAGGGAATCTATGGCTACACCTTC. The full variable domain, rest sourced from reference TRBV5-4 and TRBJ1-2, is ETGVTQSPTHLIKTRGQQVTLRCSSQSGHNTVSWYQQALGQGPQFIFQYYREEENGRGNFPPRFSGLQFPNYSSELNVNALELDDSALYLCASSFGSEGIYGYTFGSGTRLTVV.

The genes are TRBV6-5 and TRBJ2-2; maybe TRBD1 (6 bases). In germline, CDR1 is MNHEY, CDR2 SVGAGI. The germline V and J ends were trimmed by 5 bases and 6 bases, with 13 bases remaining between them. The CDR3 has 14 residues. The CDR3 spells CASSRISGAGELFF. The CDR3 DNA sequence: TGTGCCAGCAGTAGAATTTCAGGGGCCGGGGAGCTGTTTTTT.

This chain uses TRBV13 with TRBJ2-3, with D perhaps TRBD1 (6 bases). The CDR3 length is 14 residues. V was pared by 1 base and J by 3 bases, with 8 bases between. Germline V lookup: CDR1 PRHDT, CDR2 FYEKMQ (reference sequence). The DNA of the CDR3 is TGTGCCAGCAGCTTAGCGGGACATACAGATACGCAGTATTTT. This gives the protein CASSLAGHTDTQYF.

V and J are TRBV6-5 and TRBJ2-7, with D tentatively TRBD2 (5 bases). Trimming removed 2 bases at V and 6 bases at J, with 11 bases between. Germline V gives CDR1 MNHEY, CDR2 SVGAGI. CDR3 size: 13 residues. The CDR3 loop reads CASSYKIAGEQYF. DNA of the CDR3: TGTGCCAGCAGTTACAAGATCGCGGGCGAGCAGTACTTC.

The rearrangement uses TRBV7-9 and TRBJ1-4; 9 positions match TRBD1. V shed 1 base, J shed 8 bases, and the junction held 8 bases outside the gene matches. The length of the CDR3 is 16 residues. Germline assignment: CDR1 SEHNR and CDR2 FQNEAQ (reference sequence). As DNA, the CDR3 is TGTGCCAGCAGCTTAGGAGACAGGGGGGATTACGAAAAACTGTTTTTT. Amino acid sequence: CASSLGDRGDYEKLFF.